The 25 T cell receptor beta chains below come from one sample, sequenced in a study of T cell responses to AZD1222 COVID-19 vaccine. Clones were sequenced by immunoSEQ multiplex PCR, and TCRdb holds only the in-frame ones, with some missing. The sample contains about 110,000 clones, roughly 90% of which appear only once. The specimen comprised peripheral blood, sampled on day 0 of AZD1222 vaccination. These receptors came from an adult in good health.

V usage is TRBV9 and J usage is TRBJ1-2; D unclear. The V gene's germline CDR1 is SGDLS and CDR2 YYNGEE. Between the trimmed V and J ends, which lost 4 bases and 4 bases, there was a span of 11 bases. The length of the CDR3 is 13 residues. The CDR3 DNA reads TGTGCCAGCAGCCCTAGCGGCGGCTATGGCTACACCTTC. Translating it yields CASSPSGGYGYTF.

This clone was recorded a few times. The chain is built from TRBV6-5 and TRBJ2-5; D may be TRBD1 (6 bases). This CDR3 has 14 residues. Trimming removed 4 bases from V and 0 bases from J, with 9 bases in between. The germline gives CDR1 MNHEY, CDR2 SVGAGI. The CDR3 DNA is TGTGCCAGCAGTTGGGGGCGGAACCAAGAGACCCAGTACTTC. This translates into CASSWGRNQETQYF.

The DNA of the CDR3 is TGTGCCAGCAGTCTAGGGGCGGAGCAGTTCTTC. Its translation is CASSLGAEQFF. The chain combines TRBV12-3 or TRBV12-4 with TRBJ2-1; weak D call: TRBD1 (5 bases). The V end was cut by 5 bases, the J end by 10 bases, with 9 bases between. The CDR3 spans 11 residues.

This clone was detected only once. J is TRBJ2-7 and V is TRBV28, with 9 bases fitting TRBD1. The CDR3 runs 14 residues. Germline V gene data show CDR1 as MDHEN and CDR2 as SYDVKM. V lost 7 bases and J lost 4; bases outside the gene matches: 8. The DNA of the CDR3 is TGTGCCAGCATCTCTCCGGGACAGGGTTACGAGCAGTACTTC. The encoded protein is CASISPGQGYEQYF.

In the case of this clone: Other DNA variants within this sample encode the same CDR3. CDR3 DNA: TGTGCCAGCAGACCACAGGGGGGCAGCAATCAGCCCCAGCATTTT. Translating it yields CASRPQGGSNQPQHF. This chain joins TRBV6-5 and TRBJ1-5; TRBD1 matches at 8 bases. The germline gives CDR1 MNHEY, CDR2 SVGAGI. V lost 6 bases, J lost 1 base, and 5 bases stayed unmatched. This CDR3 region has 15 residues.

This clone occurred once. The CDR3 reads CASRQGYEQPQHF. The CDR3 region has the DNA TGTGCCAGCAGGCAGGGATACGAACAGCCCCAGCATTTT. The chain has TRBV2 and TRBJ1-5; the D gene is possibly TRBD1 (5 bases). CDR1 SNHLY and CDR2 FYNNEI come from the germline V gene. The CDR3 totals 13 residues. V lost 6 bases, J lost 7 bases, and 13 bases lay in between.

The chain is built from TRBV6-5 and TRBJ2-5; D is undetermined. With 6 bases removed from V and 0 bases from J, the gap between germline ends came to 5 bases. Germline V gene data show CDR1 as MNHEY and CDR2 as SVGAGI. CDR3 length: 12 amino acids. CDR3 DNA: TGTGCCAGCAGCCGCGACCAAGAGACCCAGTACTTC. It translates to CASSRDQETQYF.

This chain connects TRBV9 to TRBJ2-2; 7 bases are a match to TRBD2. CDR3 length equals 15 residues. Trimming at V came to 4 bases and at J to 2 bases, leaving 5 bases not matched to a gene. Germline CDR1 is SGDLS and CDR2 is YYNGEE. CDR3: CASSTLAGNTGELFF. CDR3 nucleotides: TGTGCCAGCAGCACATTAGCGGGTAACACCGGGGAGCTGTTTTTT.

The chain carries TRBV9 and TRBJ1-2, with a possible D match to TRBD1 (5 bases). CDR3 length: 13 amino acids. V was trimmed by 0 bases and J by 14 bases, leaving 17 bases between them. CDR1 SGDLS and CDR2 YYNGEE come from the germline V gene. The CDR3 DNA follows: TGTGCCAGCAGCGTAGAATCTCGACAGCCCCTAACCTTC. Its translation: CASSVESRQPLTF.

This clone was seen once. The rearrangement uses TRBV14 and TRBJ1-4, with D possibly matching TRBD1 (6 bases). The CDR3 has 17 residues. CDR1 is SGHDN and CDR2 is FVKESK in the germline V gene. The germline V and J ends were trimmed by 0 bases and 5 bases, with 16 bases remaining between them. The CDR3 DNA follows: TGTGCCAGCAGCCAAGATTTCGGTAGGGGGGCAAATGAAAAACTGTTTTTT. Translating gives CASSQDFGRGANEKLFF.

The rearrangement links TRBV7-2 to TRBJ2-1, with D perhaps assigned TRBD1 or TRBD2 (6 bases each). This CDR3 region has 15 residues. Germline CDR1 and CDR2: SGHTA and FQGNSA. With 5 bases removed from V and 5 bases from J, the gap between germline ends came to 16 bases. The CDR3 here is CASSPGALPNNEQFF. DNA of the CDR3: TGTGCCAGCAGCCCGGGGGCTCTACCAAACAATGAGCAGTTCTTC.

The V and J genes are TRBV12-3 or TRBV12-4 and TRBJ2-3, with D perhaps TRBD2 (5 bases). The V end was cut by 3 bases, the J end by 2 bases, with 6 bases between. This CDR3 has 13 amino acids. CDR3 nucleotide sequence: TGTGCCAGCAGTTTGGACTTCACAGATACGCAGTATTTT. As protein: CASSLDFTDTQYF.

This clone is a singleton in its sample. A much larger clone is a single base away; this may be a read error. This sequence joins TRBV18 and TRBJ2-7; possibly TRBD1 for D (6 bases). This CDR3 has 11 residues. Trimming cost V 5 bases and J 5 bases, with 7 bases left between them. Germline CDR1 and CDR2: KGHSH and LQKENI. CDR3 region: CASSTGHEQYF. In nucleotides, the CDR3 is TGTGCCAGCTCAACAGGGCACGAGCAGTACTTC.

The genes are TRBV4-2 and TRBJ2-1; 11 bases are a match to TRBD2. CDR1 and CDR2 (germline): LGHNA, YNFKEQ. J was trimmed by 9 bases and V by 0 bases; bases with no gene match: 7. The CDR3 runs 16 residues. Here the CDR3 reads CASSQEGTSGSSEQFF. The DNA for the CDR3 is TGTGCCAGCAGCCAAGAGGGTACTAGCGGGAGTAGTGAGCAGTTCTTC.

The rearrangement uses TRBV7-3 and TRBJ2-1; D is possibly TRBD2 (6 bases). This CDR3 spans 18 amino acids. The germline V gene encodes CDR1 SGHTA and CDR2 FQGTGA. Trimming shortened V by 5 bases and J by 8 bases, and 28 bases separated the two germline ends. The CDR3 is CASSTRGGGAGTVHEQFF. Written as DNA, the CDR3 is TGTGCCAGCAGCACTAGAGGTGGCGGAGCGGGTACTGTCCATGAGCAGTTCTTC.

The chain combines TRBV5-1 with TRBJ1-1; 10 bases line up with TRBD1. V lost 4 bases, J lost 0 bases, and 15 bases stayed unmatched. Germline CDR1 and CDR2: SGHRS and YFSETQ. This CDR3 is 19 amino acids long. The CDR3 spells CASSLHPTGGAGMNTEAFF. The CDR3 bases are TGCGCCAGCAGCCTACACCCGACAGGGGGCGCCGGTATGAACACTGAAGCTTTCTTT.

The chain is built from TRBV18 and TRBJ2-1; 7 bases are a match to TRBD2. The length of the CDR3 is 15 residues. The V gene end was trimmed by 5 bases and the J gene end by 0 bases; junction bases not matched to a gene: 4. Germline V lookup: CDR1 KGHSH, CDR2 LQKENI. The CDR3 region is CASSRLADSYNEQFF. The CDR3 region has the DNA TGTGCCAGCTCAAGACTAGCCGACTCCTACAATGAGCAGTTCTTC.

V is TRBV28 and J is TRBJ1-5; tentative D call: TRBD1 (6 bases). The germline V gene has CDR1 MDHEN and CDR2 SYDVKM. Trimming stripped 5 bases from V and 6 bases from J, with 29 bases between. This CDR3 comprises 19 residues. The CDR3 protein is CASSPPIWGAYQFTQPQHF. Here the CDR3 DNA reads TGTGCCAGCAGTCCCCCGATTTGGGGGGCCTACCAATTTACTCAGCCCCAGCATTTT. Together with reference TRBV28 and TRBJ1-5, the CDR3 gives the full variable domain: DVKVTQSSRYLVKRTGEKVFLECVQDMDHENMFWYRQDPGLGLRLIYFSYDVKMKEKGDIPEGYSVSREKKERFSLILESASTNQTSMYLCASSPPIWGAYQFTQPQHFGDGTRLSIL.

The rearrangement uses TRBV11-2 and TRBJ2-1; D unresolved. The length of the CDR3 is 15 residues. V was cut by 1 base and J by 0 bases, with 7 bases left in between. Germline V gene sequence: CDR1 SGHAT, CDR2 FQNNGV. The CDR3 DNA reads TGTGCCAGCAGCTTAGTACCAGGCTCCTACAATGAGCAGTTCTTC. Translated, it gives CASSLVPGSYNEQFF.

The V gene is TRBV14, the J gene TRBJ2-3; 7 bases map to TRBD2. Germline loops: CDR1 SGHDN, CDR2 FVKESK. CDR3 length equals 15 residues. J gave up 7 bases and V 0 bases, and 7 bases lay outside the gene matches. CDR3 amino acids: CASSQDWGRANTQYF. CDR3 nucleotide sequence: TGTGCCAGCAGCCAAGATTGGGGGAGGGCTAATACGCAGTATTTT.

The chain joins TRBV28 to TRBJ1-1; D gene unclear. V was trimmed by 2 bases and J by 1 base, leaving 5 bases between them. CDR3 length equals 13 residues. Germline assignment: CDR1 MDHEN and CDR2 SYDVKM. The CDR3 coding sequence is TGTGCCAGCAGTTTAGTGGGGAACACTGAAGCTTTCTTT. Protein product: CASSLVGNTEAFF.

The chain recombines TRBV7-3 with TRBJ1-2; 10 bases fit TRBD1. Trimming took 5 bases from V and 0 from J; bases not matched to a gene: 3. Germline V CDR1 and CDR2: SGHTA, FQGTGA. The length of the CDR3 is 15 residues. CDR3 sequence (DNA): TGTGCCAGCAGCCCCGGGACAGGGGCTAACTATGGCTACACCTTC. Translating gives CASSPGTGANYGYTF.

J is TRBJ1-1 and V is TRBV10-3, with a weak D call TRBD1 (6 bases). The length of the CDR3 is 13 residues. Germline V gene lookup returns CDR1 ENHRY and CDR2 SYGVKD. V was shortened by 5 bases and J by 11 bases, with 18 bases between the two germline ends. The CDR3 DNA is TGTGCCATCAGTCCCTCAGACAGGAACTCGGCTTTCTTT. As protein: CAISPSDRNSAFF.

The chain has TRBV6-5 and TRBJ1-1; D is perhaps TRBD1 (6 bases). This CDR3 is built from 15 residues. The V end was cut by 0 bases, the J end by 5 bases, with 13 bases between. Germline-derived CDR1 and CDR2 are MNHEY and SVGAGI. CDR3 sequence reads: CASSYSGGLGTEAFF. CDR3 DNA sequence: TGTGCCAGCAGTTACTCTGGGGGGCTGGGAACTGAAGCTTTCTTT.

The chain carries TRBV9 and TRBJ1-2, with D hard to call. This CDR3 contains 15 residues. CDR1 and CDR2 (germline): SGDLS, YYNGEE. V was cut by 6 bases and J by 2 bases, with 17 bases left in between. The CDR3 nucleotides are TGTGCCAGCACCCAAATAGAGGTTTTCAACTATGGCTACACCTTC. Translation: CASTQIEVFNYGYTF. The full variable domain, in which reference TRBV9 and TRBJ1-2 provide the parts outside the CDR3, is DSGVTQTPKHLITATGQRVTLRCSPRSGDLSVYWYQQSLDQGLQFLIQYYNGEERAKGNILERFSAQQFPDLHSELNLSSLELGDSALYFCASTQIEVFNYGYTFGSGTRLTVV.